This T cell receptor (beta chain) was retrieved from a study of blood T cell repertoires in COVID-19 (dated by TCRdb to the early 2020s). A note on the overall study: Samples covering the acute and convalescent phases of COVID-19 were provided by collaborators in the United States, Italy and Spain. Sample metadata almost always included a de-identified subject ID, COVID-19 status, age in years and sex. The samples were drawn from two sources: the first 160 participants of the ongoing ImmuneRACE study, and 1,200 or so subjects contributed by 6 global collaborators. Where available, HLA class I and class II types were taken from metadata supplied by the sample provider and were not determined by assay-based typing. The dataset comprised deeply sampled blood TCRbeta repertoires from subjects exposed to, actively infected with, or recovered from COVID-19. The repertoires were made available in a free public database intended to serve as a resource for research on the immune response to SARS-CoV-2. The material from the prospective study consisted of cDNA or gDNA derived from T cells, B-cell-depleted T cells, or PBMCs. Broader findings and caveats from the paper: The quantity of clinical and demographic metadata differed by source and by participant and was supplied without curation.

Each collaborating institution followed its own protocols to collect whole blood in K2EDTA tubes. For TCRbeta analysis, collaborators shipped samples as frozen whole blood, isolated PBMCs, or DNA extracted from either of those sample types. TCRbeta CDR3 regions were amplified from genomic DNA by means of the immunoSEQ Assay, a bias-controlled multiplex PCR. Regarding the original processing steps: The number of nucleated cells in each sample was estimated from the amplification of reference gene primers within the assay. To quantify the absolute abundance of each unique TCRbeta CDR3 rearrangement, sequence reads were collapsed and filtered. Productive Simpson clonality was computed per sample as the square root of Simpson's diversity index over productive rearrangements. In its TCRdb copy, this immuneACCESS table keeps in-frame sequences only and misses some clones. Where compared with another copy, unresolved V genes explain less than half of these, and the others have no known cause. The DNA gave D and trimming, while V, J and clone size come from that table. This sample has approximately 54,000 clones in its table, and roughly 81% of those were observed once. Of the sample, about 5.3% is held by the ten largest clones.

The CDR3 measures 10 amino acids from cysteine to phenylalanine. Only CDR3 DNA remains: 30 bases, in frame from the first base. Worth noting for this clone: Its antigen target is currently unknown. The record has no base qualities; no much larger clone is one base away.

The clonotype comes from a woman aged 55-70 years with acute or convalescent COVID-19. The sequenced sample was peripheral blood. In this chain, TRBV21-1 is recombined with TRBJ1-2. TRBV21-1 is given as a pseudogene. The CDR3 protein sequence reads: CASRLYGYTF. The sequenced DNA: TGTGCCAGCAGGCTATATGGCTACACCTTC.